Presented here are 10 T cell receptor beta chains from one specimen sequenced in a study of blood T cells in healthy people across ages. Then a second PCR, running about 6 to 11 cycles, was carried out with a sample-barcoded 5' primer and a J-beta primer mix. MiXCR, applied by TCRdb to the 5' RACE reads, yields one record per CDR3 protein. The sample includes some 1.4 million distinct CDR3 sequences, 42% of them seen just once. The sample consisted of blood. The receptors were sampled from a woman between 18 and 29 years old in good health.

The J gene is TRBJ1-2, the V gene TRBV6-1, with D perhaps TRBD1 (6 bases). V dropped 5 bases and J dropped 0 bases, with 13 bases sitting between them. Germline V gene sequence: CDR1 MNHNS, CDR2 SASEGT. The CDR3 totals 15 residues. The CDR3 sequence: CASSIAGDPNYGYTF. In nucleotides, the CDR3 is TGTGCCAGCAGTATCGCAGGGGACCCTAACTATGGCTACACCTTC.

J is TRBJ2-3 and V is TRBV5-1; 7 bases agree with TRBD2. The V and J ends lost 4 bases and 2 bases, in that order; junction bases with no gene match: 13. Germline V gene data show CDR1 as SGHRS and CDR2 as YFSETQ. The CDR3 contains 17 residues. The CDR3 bases are TGCGCCAGCAGCCCTCCTAAGGCGGGGGACTACACAGATACGCAGTATTTT. This codes for CASSPPKAGDYTDTQYF.

This clonotype was seen more than once but under ten times. The chain links TRBV7-2 to TRBJ2-7; the D gene is possibly TRBD2 (7 bases). The CDR3 contains 14 residues. V was cut by 1 base and J by 5 bases, with 12 bases left in between. Per germline, CDR1 SGHTA and CDR2 FQGNSA. The DNA of the CDR3 is TGTGCCAGCAGCTTAGGAGGGGGGGTAAACGAGCAGTACTTC. This sequence encodes CASSLGGGVNEQYF. The entire variable domain, with the rest obtained from reference TRBV7-2 and TRBJ2-7, is as follows: GAGVSQSPSNKVTEKGKDVELRCDPISGHTALYWYRQSLGQGLEFLIYFQGNSAPDKSGLPSDRFSAERTGGSVSTLTIQRTQQEDSAVYLCASSLGGGVNEQYFGPGTRLTVT.

This clonotype has only a few counts. The chain is built from TRBV2 and TRBJ2-7; 7 bases match TRBD1. Trimming removed 8 bases from V and 6 bases from J; junction bases left unmatched: 7. CDR1 and CDR2 (germline): SNHLY, FYNNEI. CDR3 size: 12 residues. CDR3 DNA sequence: TGTGCCAGCGGGAAGGGACAGAGCGAGCAGTACTTC. As protein: CASGKGQSEQYF.

The sample holds a few counts of this clonotype. The J gene is TRBJ1-2, the V gene TRBV28, with 9 bases matching TRBD1. J gave up 9 bases and V 6 bases, and 11 bases lay outside the gene matches. The germline V gene encodes CDR1 MDHEN and CDR2 SYDVKM. This CDR3 region has 14 residues. The CDR3 bases are TGTGCCAGCAGCGACCTGGACAGGGGTATAAGCTACACCTTC. Protein product: CASSDLDRGISYTF.

Ten or more counts support this clonotype. The chain carries TRBV10-3 and TRBJ2-6; no clear D. Germline V gives CDR1 ENHRY, CDR2 SYGVKD. Trimming cost V 0 bases and J 0 bases, with 3 bases left between them. This CDR3 has 15 amino acids. The CDR3 protein is CAISESGSGANVLTF. For the CDR3, the DNA is TGTGCCATCAGTGAGTCGGGCTCTGGGGCCAACGTCCTGACTTTC.

This clonotype was observed a handful of times. V and J are TRBV18 and TRBJ2-3, with 8 bases matching TRBD1. CDR1 and CDR2 (germline): KGHSH, LQKENI. The trim removed 0 bases at V and 3 bases at J, leaving 5 bases unmatched. CDR3 length: 16 amino acids. As DNA, the CDR3 is TGTGCCAGCTCACCACCAAGGACAGGGTATACAGATACGCAGTATTTT. Its translation is CASSPPRTGYTDTQYF.

In its sample, this clonotype was seen a few times. The gene calls are TRBV29-1 and TRBJ2-5; TRBD1 matches at 8 bases. The germline CDR1 and CDR2 sequences are SQVTM and ANQGSEA. The length of the CDR3 is 12 residues. V lost 6 bases to trimming and J lost 4 bases; unmatched junction nucleotides: 4. CDR3 DNA: TGCAGCGTCGAGGACAGGGCAGAGACCCAGTACTTC. Amino acid sequence: CSVEDRAETQYF.

This CDR3 reads CASSTTTSGRTNEQYF. The CDR3 DNA reads TGTGCCAGCAGCACCACCACTAGCGGGAGGACAAATGAGCAGTACTTC. This sequence joins TRBV7-9 and TRBJ2-7; TRBD2 matches 12 bases. Germline CDR1 and CDR2: SEHNR and FQNEAQ (reference sequence). The CDR3 length is 16 residues. V shed 5 bases and J 7 bases; nucleotides not matched to a gene: 12.

This clonotype was seen a handful of times. The gene calls are TRBV7-2 and TRBJ2-1, with D perhaps being TRBD1 or TRBD2 (6 bases each). Trimming shortened V by 3 bases and J by 4 bases, and 19 bases separated the two germline ends. CDR3 length equals 17 residues. Germline lookup yields CDR1 SGHTA and CDR2 FQGNSA. CDR3 region: CASSLDPGDRLYNEQFF. The CDR3 nucleotides read TGTGCCAGCAGCTTGGACCCGGGAGACAGGCTTTACAATGAGCAGTTCTTC.